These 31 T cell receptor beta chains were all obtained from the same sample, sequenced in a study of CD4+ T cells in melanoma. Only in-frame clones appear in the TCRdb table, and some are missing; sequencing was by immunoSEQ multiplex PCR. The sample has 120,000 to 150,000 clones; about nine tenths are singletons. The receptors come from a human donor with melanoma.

CDR3 loop: CASRWQGGEQYF. The CDR3 coding sequence is TGTGCCAGCAGGTGGCAGGGTGGCGAGCAGTACTTC. V usage is TRBV6-1 and J usage is TRBJ2-7; D may be TRBD1 (5 bases). Trimming removed 6 bases at V and 6 bases at J, with 12 bases between. This CDR3 comprises 12 residues. The germline gives CDR1 MNHNS, CDR2 SASEGT.

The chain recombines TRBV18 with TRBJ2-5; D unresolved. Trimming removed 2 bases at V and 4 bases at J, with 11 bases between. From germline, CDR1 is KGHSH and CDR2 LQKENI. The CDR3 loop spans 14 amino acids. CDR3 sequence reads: CASSPEPTAETQYF. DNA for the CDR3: TGTGCCAGCTCACCAGAGCCAACTGCAGAGACCCAGTACTTC.

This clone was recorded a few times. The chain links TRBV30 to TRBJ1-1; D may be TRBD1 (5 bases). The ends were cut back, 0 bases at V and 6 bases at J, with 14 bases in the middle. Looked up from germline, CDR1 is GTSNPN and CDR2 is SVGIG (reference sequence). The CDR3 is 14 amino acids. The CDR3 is CAWSVLSGRSEAFF. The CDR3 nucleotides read TGTGCCTGGAGTGTCCTCTCAGGGCGGTCTGAAGCTTTCTTT.

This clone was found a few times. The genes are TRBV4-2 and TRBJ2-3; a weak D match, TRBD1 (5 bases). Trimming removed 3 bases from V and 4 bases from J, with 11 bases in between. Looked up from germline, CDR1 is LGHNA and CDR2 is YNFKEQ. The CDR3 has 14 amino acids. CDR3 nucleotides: TGTGCCAGCAGCCACAGGGTGGCTGCAGATACGCAGTATTTT. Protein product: CASSHRVAADTQYF.

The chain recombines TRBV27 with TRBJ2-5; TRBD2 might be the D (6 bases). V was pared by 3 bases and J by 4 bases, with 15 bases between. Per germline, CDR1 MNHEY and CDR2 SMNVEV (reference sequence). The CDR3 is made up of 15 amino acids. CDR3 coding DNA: TGTGCCAGCAGTTTGTACGCGGGGTCAGGAGAGACCCAGTACTTC. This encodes CASSLYAGSGETQYF.

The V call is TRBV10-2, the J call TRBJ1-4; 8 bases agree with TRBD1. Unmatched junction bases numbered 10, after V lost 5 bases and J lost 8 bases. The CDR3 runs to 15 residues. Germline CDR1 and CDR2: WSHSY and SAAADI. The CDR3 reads CASSRTRTGMEKLFF. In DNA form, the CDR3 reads TGCGCCAGCAGTCGGACTCGGACAGGGATGGAAAAACTGTTTTTT.

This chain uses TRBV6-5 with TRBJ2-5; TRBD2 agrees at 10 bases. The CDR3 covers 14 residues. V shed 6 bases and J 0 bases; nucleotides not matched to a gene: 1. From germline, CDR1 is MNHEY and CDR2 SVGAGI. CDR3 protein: CASRLAGNQETQYF. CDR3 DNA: TGTGCCAGCAGACTAGCGGGGAACCAAGAGACCCAGTACTTC.

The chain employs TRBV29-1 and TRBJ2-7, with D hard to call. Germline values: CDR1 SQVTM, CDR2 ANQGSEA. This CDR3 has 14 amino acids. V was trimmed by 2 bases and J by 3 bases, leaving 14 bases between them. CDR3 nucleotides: TGCAGCGTTGAATACCCGGGCTACCACTACGAGCAGTACTTC. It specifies CSVEYPGYHYEQYF.

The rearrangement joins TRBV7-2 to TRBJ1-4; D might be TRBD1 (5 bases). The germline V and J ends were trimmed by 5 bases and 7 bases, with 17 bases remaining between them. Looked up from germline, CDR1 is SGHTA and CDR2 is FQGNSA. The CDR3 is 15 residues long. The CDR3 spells CASSPGHLSGEKLFF. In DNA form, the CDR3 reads TGTGCCAGCAGCCCAGGACACCTGAGTGGTGAAAAACTGTTTTTT.

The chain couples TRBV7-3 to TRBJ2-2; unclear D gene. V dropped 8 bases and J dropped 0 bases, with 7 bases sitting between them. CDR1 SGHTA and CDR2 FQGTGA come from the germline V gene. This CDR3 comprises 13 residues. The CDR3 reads CASAGTNTGELFF. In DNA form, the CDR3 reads TGTGCCAGCGCTGGGACGAACACCGGGGAGCTGTTTTTT. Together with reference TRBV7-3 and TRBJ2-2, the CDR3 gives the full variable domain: GAGVSQTPSNKVTEKGKYVELRCDPISGHTALYWYRQSLGQGPEFLIYFQGTGAADDSGLPNDRFFAVRPEGSVSTLKIQRTERGDSAVYLCASAGTNTGELFFGEGSRLTVL.

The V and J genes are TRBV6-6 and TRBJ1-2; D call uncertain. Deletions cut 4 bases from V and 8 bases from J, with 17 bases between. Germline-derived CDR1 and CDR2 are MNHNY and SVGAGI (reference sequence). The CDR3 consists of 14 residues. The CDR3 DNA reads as TGTGCCAGCAGTTCCCCCGGGATCTGGAGGGGCTACACCTTC. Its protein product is CASSSPGIWRGYTF.

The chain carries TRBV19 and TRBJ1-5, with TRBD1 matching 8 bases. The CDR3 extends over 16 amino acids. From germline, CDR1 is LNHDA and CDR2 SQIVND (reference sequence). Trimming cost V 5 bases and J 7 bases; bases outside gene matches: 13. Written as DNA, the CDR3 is TGTGCCAGTAGTGCAGTAGACAGGGGTGTTGACCAGCCCCAGCATTTT. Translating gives CASSAVDRGVDQPQHF.

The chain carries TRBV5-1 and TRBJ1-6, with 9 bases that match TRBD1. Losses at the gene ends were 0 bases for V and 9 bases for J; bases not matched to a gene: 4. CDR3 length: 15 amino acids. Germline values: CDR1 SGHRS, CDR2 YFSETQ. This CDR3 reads CASSLGTGESSPLHF. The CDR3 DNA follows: TGCGCCAGCAGCTTGGGGACAGGGGAAAGTTCACCCCTCCACTTT.

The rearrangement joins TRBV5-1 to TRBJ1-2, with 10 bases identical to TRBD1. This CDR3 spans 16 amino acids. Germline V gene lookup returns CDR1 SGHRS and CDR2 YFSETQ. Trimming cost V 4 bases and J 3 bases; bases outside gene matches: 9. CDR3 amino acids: CASSPVGTGDYYGYTF. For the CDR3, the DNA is TGCGCCAGCAGCCCAGTTGGGACAGGGGATTACTATGGCTACACCTTC.

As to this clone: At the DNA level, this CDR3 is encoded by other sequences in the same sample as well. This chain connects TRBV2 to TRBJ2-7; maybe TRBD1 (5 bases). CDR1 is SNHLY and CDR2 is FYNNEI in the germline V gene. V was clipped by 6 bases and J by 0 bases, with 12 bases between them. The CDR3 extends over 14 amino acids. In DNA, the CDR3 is TGTGCCAGCAGGCGGCAGGGAAGCTCCTACGAGCAGTACTTC. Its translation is CASRRQGSSYEQYF.

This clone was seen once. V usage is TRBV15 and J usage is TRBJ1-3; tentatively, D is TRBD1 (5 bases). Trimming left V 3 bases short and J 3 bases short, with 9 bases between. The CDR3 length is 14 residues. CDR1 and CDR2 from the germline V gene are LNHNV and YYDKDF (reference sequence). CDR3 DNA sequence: TGTGCCACCAGCAGCCGGGACCGTGGAAACACCATATATTTT. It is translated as CATSSRDRGNTIYF.

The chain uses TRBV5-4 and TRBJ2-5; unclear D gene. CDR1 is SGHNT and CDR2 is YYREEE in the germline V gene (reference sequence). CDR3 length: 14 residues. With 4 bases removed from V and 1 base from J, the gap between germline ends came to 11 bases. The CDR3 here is CASSTAISQETQYF. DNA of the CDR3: TGTGCCAGCAGCACGGCTATAAGCCAAGAGACCCAGTACTTC.

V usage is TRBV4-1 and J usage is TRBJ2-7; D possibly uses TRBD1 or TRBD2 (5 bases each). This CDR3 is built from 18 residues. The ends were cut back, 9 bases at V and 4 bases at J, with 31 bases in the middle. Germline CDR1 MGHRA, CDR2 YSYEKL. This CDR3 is CASPPSQGHGNLDYEQYF. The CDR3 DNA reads TGCGCCAGTCCGCCTAGCCAGGGTCATGGAAACTTGGATTACGAGCAGTACTTC.

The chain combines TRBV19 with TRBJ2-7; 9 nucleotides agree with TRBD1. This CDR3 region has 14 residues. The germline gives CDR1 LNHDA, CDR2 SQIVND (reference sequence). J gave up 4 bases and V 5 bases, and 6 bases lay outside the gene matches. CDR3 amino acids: CASSAGTGLYEQYF. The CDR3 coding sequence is TGTGCCAGTAGTGCCGGGACAGGGTTGTACGAGCAGTACTTC.

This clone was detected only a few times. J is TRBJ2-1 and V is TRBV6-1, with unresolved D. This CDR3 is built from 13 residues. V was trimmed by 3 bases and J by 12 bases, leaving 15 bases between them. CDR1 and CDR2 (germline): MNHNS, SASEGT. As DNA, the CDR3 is TGTGCCAGCAGTGACGGATCCGCAATGAGGCAGTTCTTC. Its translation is CASSDGSAMRQFF.

Written as DNA, the CDR3 is TGTGCCAGTACCCCTGACAGGGGGCCTGGAAACACCATATATTTT. Translated: CASTPDRGPGNTIYF. The chain recombines TRBV19 with TRBJ1-3; 10 nucleotides line up with TRBD1. With V trimmed by 7 bases and J by 2 bases, 5 bases remained unmatched. This CDR3 is 15 amino acids long. CDR1 is LNHDA and CDR2 is SQIVND in the germline V gene (reference sequence).

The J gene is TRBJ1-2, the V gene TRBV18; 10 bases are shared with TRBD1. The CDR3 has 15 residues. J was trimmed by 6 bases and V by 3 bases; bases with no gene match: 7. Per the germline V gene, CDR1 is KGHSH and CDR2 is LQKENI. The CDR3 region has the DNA TGTGCCAGCTCACCCCGACAGGGGGCTTTAAATGGCTACACCTTC. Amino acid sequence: CASSPRQGALNGYTF.

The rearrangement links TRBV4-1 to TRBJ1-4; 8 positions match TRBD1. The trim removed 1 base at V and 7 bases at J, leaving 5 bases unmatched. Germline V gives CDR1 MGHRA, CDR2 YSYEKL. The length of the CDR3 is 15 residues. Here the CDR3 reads CASSQGQGIGEKLFF. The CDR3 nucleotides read TGCGCCAGCAGCCAAGGACAGGGGATAGGTGAAAAACTGTTTTTT.

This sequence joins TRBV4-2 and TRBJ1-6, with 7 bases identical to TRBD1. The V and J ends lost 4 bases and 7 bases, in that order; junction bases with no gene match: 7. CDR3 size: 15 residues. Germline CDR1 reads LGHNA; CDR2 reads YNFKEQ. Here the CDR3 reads CASSPPLGGNSPLHF. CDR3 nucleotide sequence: TGTGCCAGCAGCCCTCCCCTAGGGGGCAATTCACCCCTCCACTTT.

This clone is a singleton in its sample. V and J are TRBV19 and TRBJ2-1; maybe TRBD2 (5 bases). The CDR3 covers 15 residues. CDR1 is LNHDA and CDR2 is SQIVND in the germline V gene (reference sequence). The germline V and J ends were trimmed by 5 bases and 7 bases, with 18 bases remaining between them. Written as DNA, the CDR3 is TGTGCCAGTAGTGCTAGCCGGGCTCGGTCAAATGAGCAGTTCTTC. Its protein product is CASSASRARSNEQFF.

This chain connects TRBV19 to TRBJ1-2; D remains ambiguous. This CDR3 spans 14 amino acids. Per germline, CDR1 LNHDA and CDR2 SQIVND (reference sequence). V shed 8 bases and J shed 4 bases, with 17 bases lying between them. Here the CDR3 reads CASQEVPGSYGYTF. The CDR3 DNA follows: TGTGCCAGTCAGGAAGTGCCCGGGAGCTATGGCTACACCTTC. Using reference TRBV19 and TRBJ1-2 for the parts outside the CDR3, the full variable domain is DGGITQSPKYLFRKEGQNVTLSCEQNLNHDAMYWYRQDPGQGLRLIYYSQIVNDFQKGDIAEGYSVSREKKESFPLTVTSAQKNPTAFYLCASQEVPGSYGYTFGSGTRLTVV.

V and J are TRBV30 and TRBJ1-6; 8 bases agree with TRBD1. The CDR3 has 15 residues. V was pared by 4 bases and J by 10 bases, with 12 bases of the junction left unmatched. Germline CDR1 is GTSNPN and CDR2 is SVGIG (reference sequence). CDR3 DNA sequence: TGTGCCTGGACTCCTCCCGACAGGGGTAGATCACCCCTCCACTTT. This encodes CAWTPPDRGRSPLHF.

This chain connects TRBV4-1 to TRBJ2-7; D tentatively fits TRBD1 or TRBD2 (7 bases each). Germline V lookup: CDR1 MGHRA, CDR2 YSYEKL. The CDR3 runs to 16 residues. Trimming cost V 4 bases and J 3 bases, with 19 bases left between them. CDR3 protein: CASSRPGGEGNYEQYF. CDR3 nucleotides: TGCGCCAGCAGCCGACCAGGGGGGGAGGGGAACTACGAGCAGTACTTC.

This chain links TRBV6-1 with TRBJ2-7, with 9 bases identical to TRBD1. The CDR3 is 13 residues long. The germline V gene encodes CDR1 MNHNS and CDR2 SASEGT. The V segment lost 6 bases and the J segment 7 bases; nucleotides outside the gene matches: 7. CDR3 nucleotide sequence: TGTGCCAGCAGACAGGGGGCGCCGAGGGAGCAGTACTTC. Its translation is CASRQGAPREQYF.

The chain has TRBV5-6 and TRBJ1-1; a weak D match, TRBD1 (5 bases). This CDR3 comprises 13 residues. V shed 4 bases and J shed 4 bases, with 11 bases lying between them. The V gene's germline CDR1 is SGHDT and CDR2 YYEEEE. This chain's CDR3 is CASSPRGSTEAFF. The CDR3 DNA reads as TGTGCCAGCAGCCCAAGGGGTTCCACTGAAGCTTTCTTT.

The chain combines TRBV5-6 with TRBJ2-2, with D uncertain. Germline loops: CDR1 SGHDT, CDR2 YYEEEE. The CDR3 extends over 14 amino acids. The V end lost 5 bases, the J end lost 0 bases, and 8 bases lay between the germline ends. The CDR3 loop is CASSTGPNTGELFF. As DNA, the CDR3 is TGTGCCAGCAGTACCGGGCCGAACACCGGGGAGCTGTTTTTT.